A selection of T cell receptor beta chains follows, all from one sample in a study of CD8 T cells in ankylosing spondylitis. From the 5' RACE reads, TCRdb called clonotypes with MiXCR, one entry per CDR3 protein. This table has roughly 700,000 distinct CDR3 sequences, under 20% appearing once. The sample comprised blood, either unsorted or a sorted T cell fraction (not recorded which). The receptors were gathered from a male donor with ankylosing spondylitis. CDR3s include the opening cysteine and the closing phenylalanine or tryptophan. The D gene is left open where the match is weak. The size entry is marked missing in some rows and otherwise reads once, few, many or a size class.

clone_size	d_call	j_call	v_call	cdr3_nt	cdr3_aa
-	-	TRBJ2-2	TRBV6-5	TGTGCCAGCAGTTACTCGCCGGCGAACACCGGGGAGCTGTTTTTT	CASSYSPANTGELFF
few	-	TRBJ2-1	TRBV20-1	TGCAGTGCCCCGATGGTAGTAGCGAATGAGCAGTTCTTC	CSAPMVVANEQFF
-	-	TRBJ2-7	TRBV11-3	TGTGCCAGCAGCAACCGCGGGCAGGGTCCAACCTACGAGCAGTACTTC	CASSNRGQGPTYEQYF
-	-	TRBJ2-6	TRBV5-5	TGTGCCAGCAGCTTGTGGGCAGGTGGGGCCAACGTCCTGACTTTC	CASSLWAGGANVLTF
few	-	TRBJ2-7	TRBV20-1	TGCAGTGCTGTCCCGGGCGCCGGCAGGGTGGACTACGAGCAGTACTTC	CSAVPGAGRVDYEQYF
-	TRBD1	TRBJ1-2	TRBV28	TGTGCCAGCAGTTCCTTTGCGCCCGGGACAGTCGAAGGCTACACCTTC	CASSSFAPGTVEGYTF
-	-	TRBJ2-7	TRBV10-2	TGCGCCAGCAGTGATGGGACGACAAACTACGAGCAGTACTTC	CASSDGTTNYEQYF
few	TRBD1	TRBJ2-1	TRBV29-1	TGCAGCGTTGAAGATCTCCCAAACGACAGGGTTAAGGTCTACAATGAGCAGTTCTTC	CSVEDLPNDRVKVYNEQFF
-	-	TRBJ2-1	TRBV20-1	TGCAGTGCTAGAGCGGGGGTGAGCTCCTACAATGAGCAGTTCTTC	CSARAGVSSYNEQFF
-	TRBD1	TRBJ2-1	TRBV28	TGTGCCAGCAGTTTAGGCGGAGCCAGGGGGCGACGGGAGCAGTTCTTC	CASSLGGARGRREQFF
-	TRBD2	TRBJ2-7	TRBV18	TGTGCCAGCTCTCGGACTAGCGGGAGGGGAGACGAGCAGTACTTC	CASSRTSGRGDEQYF
-	-	TRBJ2-7	TRBV29-1	TGCAGCGTTTCCCTCGGGACAACCAGCCCCTACGAGCAGTACTTC	CSVSLGTTSPYEQYF
-	-	TRBJ2-7	TRBV18	TGTGCCAGCTCTCCCAGACAGTCGCTCTACGAGCAGTACTTC	CASSPRQSLYEQYF
few	-	TRBJ1-2	TRBV4-1	TGCGCCAGCAGCCACGAGACACTCTATGGCTACACCTTC	CASSHETLYGYTF
few	TRBD2	TRBJ2-7	TRBV6-6	TGTGCCAGCAGCTCCGGGGGGGGCATGGAGCAGTACTTC	CASSSGGGMEQYF
-	TRBD1	TRBJ2-5	TRBV20-1	TGCAGTGCTAGGGAACAGGGGGCGGAAAAGACCCAGTACTTC	CSAREQGAEKTQYF
-	-	TRBJ2-3	TRBV6-1	TGTGCCAGCAGTAGGCGGGTCACAGATACGCAGTATTTT	CASSRRVTDTQYF
-	TRBD1	TRBJ2-7	TRBV7-6	TGTGCCAGCAGCTTAGAACCGGGACAGAACTCCTACGAGCAGTACTTC	CASSLEPGQNSYEQYF
many	-	TRBJ1-5	TRBV2	TGTGCCAGCAGCGCCCAGTCAGCCAATCAGCCCCAGCATTTT	CASSAQSANQPQHF
-	TRBD2	TRBJ2-1	TRBV12-3/TRBV12-4	TGTGCCAGCAGCCCTAGCGGGAGGTTCCACAATGAGCAGTTCTTC	CASSPSGRFHNEQFF
few	TRBD1	TRBJ1-1	TRBV12-3/TRBV12-4	TGTGCCAGCAATTCGCCGGGACAGGCGAACACTGAAGCTTTCTTT	CASNSPGQANTEAFF
-	-	TRBJ1-1	TRBV28	TGTGCCAGCGGACCGGTTACGAACACTGAAGCTTTCTTT	CASGPVTNTEAFF
-	TRBD1	TRBJ2-6	TRBV12-3/TRBV12-4	TGTGCCAGCAGTCCAGCCGGGACAGGAACCTCTGGGGCCAACGTCCTGACTTTC	CASSPAGTGTSGANVLTF
few	-	TRBJ2-1	TRBV7-3	TGTGCCAGCAGCTATACTAGTAGTTCCTCCAATGAGCAGTTCTTC	CASSYTSSSSNEQFF
few	-	TRBJ1-5	TRBV7-3	TGTGCCAGCACCCTGACCAGGGTTTGGCTAGGTCATCAGCCCCAGCATTTT	CASTLTRVWLGHQPQHF
few	-	TRBJ2-2	TRBV18	TGTGCCAGCTCAGTCGACCTCACCGGGGAGCTGTTTTTT	CASSVDLTGELFF
many	TRBD2	TRBJ2-1	TRBV2	TGTGCCAGCCGATTGATAGCGGGAGGAGTAGAGCAGTTCTTC	CASRLIAGGVEQFF
-	-	TRBJ2-3	TRBV19	TGTGCCAGTGGAGACCAGGGGAGGCGAAGCACAGATACGCAGTATTTT	CASGDQGRRSTDTQYF
many	TRBD2	TRBJ2-7	TRBV12-3/TRBV12-4	TGTGCCAGCAGATCTAGCGGGGGCCTTTACGAGCAGTACTTC	CASRSSGGLYEQYF
many	TRBD2	TRBJ2-1	TRBV7-2	TGTGCCAGCAGCTTAGCGCGGGGGACTAGCGGGAGTTTTTCAAATGAGCAGTTCTTC	CASSLARGTSGSFSNEQFF
-	-	TRBJ2-7	TRBV20-1	TGCAGTGCTGAGGGTGGGGACGGAAGCTCCTACGAGCAGTACTTC	CSAEGGDGSSYEQYF
-	-	TRBJ2-3	TRBV7-2	TGTGCCAGCAGCCCATTTTGGGGCAGCACAGATACGCAGTATTTT	CASSPFWGSTDTQYF
few	-	TRBJ2-2	TRBV10-1	TGCGCCAGCAGTGGCAAGGAACTGAACACCGGGGAGCTGTTTTTT	CASSGKELNTGELFF
few	-	TRBJ2-1	TRBV2	TGTGCCAGCAGTGAAGCCCGGGGGATCAATGAGCAGTTCTTC	CASSEARGINEQFF
few	-	TRBJ1-3	TRBV20-1	TGCAGTGCTGGAGGATTGGCTGGAAACACCATATATTTT	CSAGGLAGNTIYF
-	-	TRBJ2-3	TRBV15	TGTGCCACCAGCAGCCCGATAGAGGGAACGCAGTATTTT	CATSSPIEGTQYF
-	TRBD1	TRBJ2-1	TRBV29-1	TGCAGCGTTGGGAGGGGGACAGGGCTGAATGAGCAGTTCTTC	CSVGRGTGLNEQFF
few	-	TRBJ2-1	TRBV20-1	TGCAGTGCTAGCCGCACAAGCTCCTACAATGAGCAGTTCTTC	CSASRTSSYNEQFF
many	-	TRBJ2-1	TRBV20-1	TGCAGTGCTAGTGATTGGAATGAGCAGTTCTTC	CSASDWNEQFF
-	-	TRBJ2-7	TRBV4-2	TGTGCCAGCAGCCCGGCACGGATCTACGAGCAGTACTTC	CASSPARIYEQYF
few	-	TRBJ2-3	TRBV2	TGTGCCAGCAATGCGGGGCGGAACACAGATACGCAGTATTTT	CASNAGRNTDTQYF
few	-	TRBJ2-7	TRBV5-1	TGCGCCAGCAGCTTGGAGGGGGGGGGATGGACCTACGAGCAGTACTTC	CASSLEGGGWTYEQYF
few	-	TRBJ2-1	TRBV20-1	TGCAGTGCTAGAGAGAGGGACCAAACGTTGGGGCATGAGCAGTTCTTC	CSARERDQTLGHEQFF
many	-	TRBJ2-3	TRBV5-5	TGTGCCAGCAGCTTGAATACCCCTAGCACAGATACGCAGTATTTT	CASSLNTPSTDTQYF
-	-	TRBJ1-2	TRBV12-3/TRBV12-4	TGTGCCAGCAGCCCCCTGGAGGGGGGAAGCTATGGCTACACCTTC	CASSPLEGGSYGYTF
-	-	TRBJ2-7	TRBV20-1	TGCAGTGCCAGCGACCCGGGTAGGAGCTCCTACGAGCAGTACTTC	CSASDPGRSSYEQYF
once	-	TRBJ1-6	TRBV7-8	TGTGCCAGCAGCTTAAGTCCAGGGTCTAATTCACCCCTCCACTTT	CASSLSPGSNSPLHF
-	TRBD2	TRBJ2-3	TRBV5-6	TGTGCCAGCAGCCCCGTCTCGGGGGGGGCAGTAACAGATACGCAGTATTTT	CASSPVSGGAVTDTQYF
-	-	TRBJ1-2	TRBV6-2/TRBV6-3	TGTGCCAGCATCCAAAGTGGGAGAATGGGCTACACCTTC	CASIQSGRMGYTF
-	-	TRBJ2-7	TRBV5-1	TGCGCCAGCAGCTTTGGTTCCAAATACGAGCAGTACTTC	CASSFGSKYEQYF
few	-	TRBJ1-1	TRBV29-1	TGCAGCGCAGACCGGGACACGGGGAACACTGAAGCTTTCTTT	CSADRDTGNTEAFF
few	TRBD2	TRBJ2-3	TRBV24-1	TGTGCCACCAGTGGTAGCGGGGTGTCAGATACGCAGTATTTT	CATSGSGVSDTQYF
-	-	TRBJ1-2	TRBV7-8	TGTGCCAGCAGCTTAAGAGACAGCGCTAACTATGGCTACACCTTC	CASSLRDSANYGYTF